What follows describes a single TCR beta chain. Its antigen is currently unknown. The sample originates from a study of regulatory T cells in long-lasting Graves disease. Library construction for TCR beta used iRepertoire HTBI primers and Arm-PCR of CDR3 regions. A single record per CDR3 protein comes from TCRdb applying MiXCR to the multiplex PCR reads. The repertoire has roughly 420,000 distinct CDR3 sequences, 14% of them found once; the top ten carry roughly 15%. Study results and caveats: Persistent cases favored TRBV28, TRBJ1-2 and TRBJ2-5.

CDR3 size: 14 residues. Germline CDR1 SNHLY, CDR2 FYNNEI. After removal of 4 bases from V and 5 bases from J, the junction contained 3 bases not matched to a gene. As to time point: newly diagnosed GD, antithyroid drugs for less than 3 months. The TCR library was prepared using RNA isolated from PBMCs. The same specimen was also included in a second study, on T cells in Graves' hyperthyroidism and ophthalmopathy. In that study: Diagnosis of hyperthyroidism was new in patients aged 18 to 65, and its duration was under 2 months. TCR CDR3 regions were first amplified by RT-PCR with HTBI primers.

The starting material was peripheral blood mononuclear cells (PBMCs), obtained at new diagnosis, from a patient treated with antithyroid drugs. This TCR derives from a woman aged 45-65 years with Graves disease. This chain joins TRBV2 and TRBJ2-3; 10 bases match TRBD1. In DNA, the CDR3 is TGTGCCAGCAGTGGACAGGGGGCGCGAGATACGCAGTATTTT. It specifies CASSGQGARDTQYF.